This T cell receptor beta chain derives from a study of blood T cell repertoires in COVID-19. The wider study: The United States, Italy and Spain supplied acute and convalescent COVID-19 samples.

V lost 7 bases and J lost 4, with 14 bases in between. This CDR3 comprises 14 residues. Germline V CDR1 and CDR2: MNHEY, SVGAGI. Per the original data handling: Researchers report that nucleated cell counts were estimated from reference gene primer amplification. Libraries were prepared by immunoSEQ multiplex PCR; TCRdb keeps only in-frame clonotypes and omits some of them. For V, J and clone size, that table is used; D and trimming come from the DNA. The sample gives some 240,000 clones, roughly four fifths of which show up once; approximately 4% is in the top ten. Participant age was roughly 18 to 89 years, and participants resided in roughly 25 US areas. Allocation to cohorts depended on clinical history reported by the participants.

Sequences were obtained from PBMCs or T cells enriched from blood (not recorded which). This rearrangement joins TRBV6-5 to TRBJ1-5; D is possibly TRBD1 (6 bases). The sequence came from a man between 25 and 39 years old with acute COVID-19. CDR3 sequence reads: CASTGTSRNQPQHF. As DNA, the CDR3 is TGTGCCAGCACCGGGACATCCAGGAATCAGCCCCAGCATTTT.